The 29 T cell receptor beta chains listed next were all sequenced from one sample in a study of T cells in Graves' hyperthyroidism and ophthalmopathy. Amplified regions were TCR beta CDR3 sequences from RNA transcripts. First-round RT-PCR of the TCR CDR3 relied on the HTBI primer set. TCRdb passed the multiplex PCR reads through MiXCR, listing each CDR3 protein once. The repertoire holds about 640,000 distinct CDR3 sequences, with 20% as singletons. Sample: blood. Source of these receptors: a man in his thirties or forties with Graves' ophthalmopathy.

This clonotype came up a few times. The chain is built from TRBV6-5 and TRBJ2-2; 8 nucleotides align to TRBD1. The V and J ends lost 2 bases and 4 bases, in that order; junction bases with no gene match: 6. The CDR3 has 16 residues. Germline lookup yields CDR1 MNHEY and CDR2 SVGAGI. The CDR3 nucleotides are TGTGCCAGCAGTTACGTGGGACAGGTGGGCACCGGGGAGCTGTTTTTT. Translating it yields CASSYVGQVGTGELFF.

A word on this clonotype: A clone one base away is much larger, so this may be a read error. The chain employs TRBV29-1 and TRBJ2-1, with D possibly matching TRBD2 (5 bases). The CDR3 runs to 13 residues. The germline CDR1 and CDR2 sequences are SQVTM and ANQGSEA. Trimming cost V 4 bases and J 5 bases, with 12 bases left between them. In DNA, the CDR3 is TGCAGCGTTGGGCCAGCGGCTAACAATGAGCAGTTCTTC. As protein: CSVGPAANNEQFF.

This clonotype was seen ten or more times. The CDR3 sequence: CASSLSGGPGIREQYF. CDR3 DNA sequence: TGTGCCAGCAGTCTTAGCGGGGGTCCGGGGATCCGCGAGCAGTACTTC. The genes are TRBV28 and TRBJ2-7; 9 bases line up with TRBD2. CDR3 length equals 16 residues. Germline V gene sequence: CDR1 MDHEN, CDR2 SYDVKM. The V gene end was trimmed by 5 bases and the J gene end by 6 bases; junction bases not matched to a gene: 14.

The sample holds many counts of this clonotype. The chain couples TRBV11-2 to TRBJ1-2; TRBD1 might be the D (6 bases). The CDR3 totals 13 residues. Germline-derived CDR1 and CDR2 are SGHAT and FQNNGV. Between the trimmed V and J ends, which lost 5 bases and 8 bases, there was a span of 15 bases. CDR3 sequence: CASSPGTSAGYTF. In DNA form, the CDR3 reads TGTGCCAGCAGCCCCGGGACATCTGCCGGCTACACCTTC.

In this sample, this clonotype turned up a few times. This chain uses TRBV14 with TRBJ1-2; no reliable D call. Germline lookup yields CDR1 SGHDN and CDR2 FVKESK. With 5 bases removed from V and 3 bases from J, the gap between germline ends came to 13 bases. This CDR3 region has 14 residues. The CDR3 sequence: CASSKREVDYGYTF. CDR3 DNA: TGTGCCAGCAGCAAGAGGGAGGTAGACTATGGCTACACCTTC.

The chain combines TRBV29-1 with TRBJ1-1; D is unclear. This CDR3 region has 9 residues. V shed 3 bases and J shed 10 bases, with 6 bases lying between them. CDR1 and CDR2 (germline): SQVTM, ANQGSEA. The CDR3 nucleotides read TGCAGCGTTGACGTGGGAGCTTTCTTT. Encoded protein: CSVDVGAFF.

The rearrangement joins TRBV28 to TRBJ1-2; the match to TRBD1 covers 8 bases. V was clipped by 4 bases and J by 8 bases; unmatched bases: 12. The CDR3 has 15 residues. Germline V CDR1 and CDR2: MDHEN, SYDVKM. The CDR3 bases are TGTGCCAGCAGTTCTCCAGGGGGCGCGGGGTGGGGCTACACCTTC. Its translation is CASSSPGGAGWGYTF.

This clonotype occurred many times. The chain uses TRBV12-5 and TRBJ2-1, with TRBD2 matching 14 bases. The CDR3 loop spans 17 amino acids. Per the germline V gene, CDR1 is LGHNT and CDR2 is FRNRAP. With V trimmed by 5 bases and J by 3 bases, 6 bases remained unmatched. The CDR3 DNA sequence: TGTGCTAGTGGTGCCCGGACTAGCGGGAGGAACTACAATGAGCAGTTCTTC. It codes for CASGARTSGRNYNEQFF.

This clonotype occurred many times. The rearrangement joins TRBV6-1 to TRBJ1-1, with D perhaps matching TRBD1 (5 bases). V shed 5 bases and J shed 3 bases, with 16 bases lying between them. CDR1 MNHNS and CDR2 SASEGT come from the germline V gene. The CDR3 length is 15 residues. For the CDR3, the DNA is TGTGCCAGCAGTTATTGGGGGAGAGGGGACACTGAAGCTTTCTTT. It codes for CASSYWGRGDTEAFF.

This clonotype was detected once. The chain is built from TRBV20-1 and TRBJ1-5, with D hard to call. CDR1 and CDR2 (germline): DFQATT, SNEGSKA (reference sequence). This CDR3 has 11 amino acids. The V gene lost 7 bases and the J gene lost 13 bases, with 17 bases spanning the gap. DNA of the CDR3: TGCAGTGAATCTGACGGTAAGATTCAGCATTTT. It specifies CSESDGKIQHF.

A note on this clonotype: Its ends do not fully match the called genes, so a read error is possible. V and J are TRBV12-3 or TRBV12-4 and TRBJ1-1; 10 positions agree with TRBD1. The CDR3 loop spans 15 amino acids. CDR3 DNA: TGTGCCAACAGTCGCGGGGACAGGGGGAACACTGAAGCTTTCTTT. It translates to CANSRGDRGNTEAFF.

J is TRBJ2-1 and V is TRBV19; a weak D match, TRBD2 (6 bases). With 5 bases removed from V and 5 bases from J, the gap between germline ends came to 28 bases. The CDR3 consists of 19 residues. Looked up from germline, CDR1 is LNHDA and CDR2 is SQIVND (reference sequence). As DNA, the CDR3 is TGTGCCAGTAGTCGCATCCCCCTACTAGGGCGGGATATCGACAATGAGCAGTTCTTC. Protein: CASSRIPLLGRDIDNEQFF.

There are many counts of this clonotype. This chain uses TRBV7-9 with TRBJ2-7, with D perhaps TRBD1 (6 bases). The CDR3 covers 13 residues. Per the germline V gene, CDR1 is SEHNR and CDR2 is FQNEAQ (reference sequence). Trimming stripped 4 bases from V and 3 bases from J, with 10 bases between. The CDR3 sequence is CASSSLDSYEQYF. Written as DNA, the CDR3 is TGTGCCAGCAGCTCCCTGGACAGCTACGAGCAGTACTTC.

In this sample, this clonotype turned up a few times. The V call is TRBV6-5, the J call TRBJ1-6, with no clear D. V was trimmed by 2 bases and J by 8 bases, leaving 4 bases between them. Germline loops: CDR1 MNHEY, CDR2 SVGAGI. The CDR3 consists of 12 residues. CDR3 protein: CASSYPDSPLHF. The CDR3 DNA follows: TGTGCCAGCAGTTACCCGGATTCACCCCTCCACTTT.

The rearrangement uses TRBV29-1 and TRBJ1-2, with TRBD1 as a possible D gene (6 bases). Germline CDR1 SQVTM, CDR2 ANQGSEA. The length of the CDR3 is 12 residues. Trimming cost V 5 bases and J 7 bases, with 14 bases left between them. The CDR3, as DNA: TGCAGCGTTCAGGAGGGGGTATTTGGCTACACCTTC. This sequence encodes CSVQEGVFGYTF.

This clonotype appeared a few times. This rearrangement joins TRBV2 to TRBJ2-1, with 13 bases aligning to TRBD2. The CDR3 spans 14 residues. V shed 9 bases and J 6 bases; nucleotides not matched to a gene: 5. In germline, CDR1 is SNHLY, CDR2 FYNNEI. CDR3 sequence: CARTGLAGINEQFF. CDR3 nucleotides: TGTGCCAGAACGGGACTAGCGGGAATCAATGAGCAGTTCTTC.

This clonotype appeared many times. The J gene is TRBJ1-2, the V gene TRBV6-5; D perhaps matches TRBD1 (6 bases). V dropped 6 bases and J dropped 2 bases, with 13 bases sitting between them. The CDR3 extends over 14 amino acids. Germline-derived CDR1 and CDR2 are MNHEY and SVGAGI. The CDR3 is CASSGGGGNYGYTF. The CDR3 bases are TGTGCCAGCAGCGGGGGGGGCGGAAACTATGGCTACACCTTC.

This clonotype has just one count. The chain couples TRBV10-2 to TRBJ2-5, with 7 bases fitting TRBD1. The J segment lost 1 base and the V segment lost 7 bases, leaving 3 bases of the junction unmatched. The CDR3 runs to 13 residues. Germline CDR1 and CDR2: WSHSY and SAAADI. The CDR3 DNA reads as TGCGCCAGCAAGGGGACAGCCCAAGAGACCCAGTACTTC. Protein: CASKGTAQETQYF.

The CDR3 here is CASSQGQGGSPLHF. In DNA form, the CDR3 reads TGCGCCAGCAGCCAAGGTCAGGGAGGCTCACCCCTCCACTTT. This chain uses TRBV4-1 with TRBJ1-6; D is possibly TRBD1 (5 bases). Trimming shortened V by 1 base and J by 10 bases, and 11 bases separated the two germline ends. CDR1 MGHRA and CDR2 YSYEKL come from the germline V gene. The CDR3 covers 14 residues.

This rearrangement joins TRBV6-2 or TRBV6-3 to TRBJ1-3; 7 nucleotides match TRBD1. The CDR3 runs 15 residues. From germline, CDR1 is MNHEY and CDR2 SVGEGT. V lost 5 bases to trimming and J lost 0 bases; unmatched junction nucleotides: 4. CDR3 sequence: CASSQTGSSGNTIYF. The CDR3 DNA follows: TGTGCCAGCAGTCAGACAGGGAGCTCTGGAAACACCATATATTTT.

This clonotype was observed a few times. The chain carries TRBV28 and TRBJ1-2, with D unclear. This CDR3 spans 13 amino acids. Germline CDR1 MDHEN, CDR2 SYDVKM. The V gene lost 3 bases and the J gene lost 7 bases, with 12 bases spanning the gap. CDR3 bases: TGTGCCAGCAGTTTCAAACGGCTCGGTGGCTACACCTTC. This gives the protein CASSFKRLGGYTF.

CDR3 nucleotide sequence: TGTGCCATGGCGAAGGGAGGCAACACTGAAGCTTTCTTT. This encodes CAMAKGGNTEAFF. The chain couples TRBV10-3 to TRBJ1-1; D gene uncertain. The CDR3 loop spans 13 amino acids. Germline V gives CDR1 ENHRY, CDR2 SYGVKD. V lost 9 bases and J lost 2, with 13 bases in between.

In regard to this clonotype: A much more abundant neighbour one base away suggests this may be a read error. In DNA form, the CDR3 reads TGTGCCAGCAAACCGGACAGGGCCGCAGATCAGCCCCAGCATTTT. This gives the protein CASKPDRAADQPQHF. V gene TRBV28 combines with J gene TRBJ1-5; 8 bases are a match to TRBD1. The CDR3 runs 15 residues. Germline lookup yields CDR1 MDHEN and CDR2 SYDVKM. Germline trimming cut 7 bases from V and 5 bases from J; bases unmatched to any gene: 10.

The chain employs TRBV20-1 and TRBJ2-1; D unclear. The ends were cut back, 6 bases at V and 3 bases at J, with 6 bases in the middle. The CDR3 loop spans 11 amino acids. From germline, CDR1 is DFQATT and CDR2 SNEGSKA (reference sequence). The CDR3 bases are TGCAGTGCCGTGGACTACAATGAGCAGTTCTTC. It specifies CSAVDYNEQFF.

This rearrangement joins TRBV3-1 to TRBJ2-4, with D unclear. CDR1 LGHDT and CDR2 YNNKEL come from the germline V gene (reference sequence). V lost 0 bases and J lost 0, with 9 bases in between. The CDR3 length is 16 residues. The CDR3 region has the DNA TGTGCCAGCAGCCAAGATAGGGTCCTAGCCAAAAACATTCAGTACTTC. As protein: CASSQDRVLAKNIQYF.

Many counts were recorded for this clonotype. The chain couples TRBV12-3 or TRBV12-4 to TRBJ2-3; TRBD2 agrees at 11 bases. The CDR3 is made up of 17 amino acids. V lost 3 bases, J lost 3 bases, and 8 bases stayed unmatched. CDR3 DNA: TGTGCCAGCAGTTTTCCCCCTAGCGGGAGGAGTACAGATACGCAGTATTTT. Protein product: CASSFPPSGRSTDTQYF.

This clonotype appeared many times. The rearrangement links TRBV5-6 to TRBJ2-5; 9 bases map to TRBD1. This CDR3 contains 14 residues. J was trimmed by 5 bases and V by 2 bases; bases with no gene match: 4. Germline CDR1 is SGHDT and CDR2 is YYEEEE. As DNA, the CDR3 is TGTGCCAGCAGCTTCGGACAGGGGCGGGAGACCCAGTACTTC. Translation gives CASSFGQGRETQYF.

The chain recombines TRBV27 with TRBJ2-3; 10 nucleotides match TRBD1. Germline V gives CDR1 MNHEY, CDR2 SMNVEV (reference sequence). The CDR3 is 17 amino acids. V lost 5 bases to trimming and J lost 1 base; unmatched junction nucleotides: 9. CDR3 nucleotide sequence: TGTGCCAGCAGTCATCCAAAGACAGGGGGCGGCACAGATACGCAGTATTTT. It specifies CASSHPKTGGGTDTQYF.

Only a few counts were recorded for this clonotype. CDR3: CASSDSGGTADTQYF. The CDR3 DNA is TGTGCCAGCAGTGATAGCGGGGGAACGGCAGATACGCAGTATTTT. V and J are TRBV25-1 and TRBJ2-3; 9 positions match TRBD2. The CDR3 contains 15 residues. Trimming took 3 bases from V and 4 from J; bases not matched to a gene: 5. Germline CDR1 is MGHDK and CDR2 is SYGVNS.